The 8 T cell receptor beta chains given below trace back to one sample, sequenced in a study of cytomegalovirus exposure and HLA in healthy donors. The study ran its PCR with 60 Vbeta and 13 Jbeta primers. Profiled with immunoSEQ multiplex PCR; TCRdb holds only in-frame clones, not every one. The sample lists 190,000 or so clones, around 86% occurring once. The sample consisted of PBMCs. The receptors come from a man aged 50 to 60 in good health and CMV-seronegative.

This chain joins TRBV4-3 and TRBJ2-7; possible D gene TRBD1, 8 bases. Germline V gives CDR1 LGHNA, CDR2 YSLEER. V was cut by 4 bases and J by 7 bases, with 20 bases left in between. The CDR3 length is 15 residues. CDR3 loop: CASSPRTGWGGEQYF. Here the CDR3 DNA reads TGCGCCAGCAGCCCCCGGACAGGGTGGGGGGGGGAGCAGTACTTC.

The chain recombines TRBV28 with TRBJ2-6; D may be TRBD1 (6 bases). Germline V gene sequence: CDR1 MDHEN, CDR2 SYDVKM. Trimming took off 5 bases at V and 0 bases at J, with 8 bases between the two ends. CDR3 length: 15 amino acids. CDR3 amino acids: CASSPDSSGANVLTF. The DNA of the CDR3 is TGTGCCAGCAGTCCGGACAGCTCTGGGGCCAACGTCCTGACTTTC.

This chain connects TRBV4-1 to TRBJ1-5; D might be TRBD1 (5 bases). This CDR3 region has 16 residues. V was clipped by 3 bases and J by 0 bases, with 12 bases between them. Germline V CDR1 and CDR2: MGHRA, YSYEKL. The chain's CDR3 is CASSQSRVYSNQPQHF. CDR3 DNA: TGCGCCAGCAGCCAGTCCAGGGTATATAGCAATCAGCCCCAGCATTTT.

The gene calls are TRBV11-2 and TRBJ1-4, with D possibly TRBD1 on 5 matching bases. CDR3 length: 16 residues. Per the germline V gene, CDR1 is SGHAT and CDR2 is FQNNGV. Trimming left V 0 bases short and J 5 bases short, with 13 bases between. The CDR3 DNA reads TGTGCCAGCAGCTTAGATTTGGGCCAGGGAAATGAAAAACTGTTTTTT. Amino acids: CASSLDLGQGNEKLFF.

The rearrangement uses TRBV19 and TRBJ1-1; 9 bases are a match to TRBD1. The CDR3 contains 13 residues. Losses at the gene ends were 5 bases for V and 11 bases for J; bases not matched to a gene: 9. Germline V gene lookup returns CDR1 LNHDA and CDR2 SQIVND (reference sequence). The CDR3 loop is CASSLQGASEAFF. CDR3 nucleotide sequence: TGTGCCAGTAGTCTACAGGGGGCGAGCGAGGCTTTCTTT.

The chain uses TRBV5-1 and TRBJ2-5; 7 bases map to TRBD2. V lost 7 bases and J lost 2; bases outside the gene matches: 5. The CDR3 has 13 residues. Germline V gives CDR1 SGHRS, CDR2 YFSETQ. This chain's CDR3 is CASSGGSQETQYF. Here the CDR3 DNA reads TGCGCCAGCTCCGGGGGGAGTCAAGAGACCCAGTACTTC.

J is TRBJ1-1 and V is TRBV5-1, with a weak D call TRBD1 (6 bases). The ends were cut back, 3 bases at V and 3 bases at J, with 12 bases in the middle. This CDR3 region has 14 residues. Germline CDR1 SGHRS, CDR2 YFSETQ. This chain's CDR3 is CASSSTGGDTEAFF. The CDR3 DNA follows: TGCGCCAGCAGCTCGACAGGTGGGGACACTGAAGCTTTCTTT.

This chain links TRBV6-5 with TRBJ2-5; D gene ambiguous. Germline lookup yields CDR1 MNHEY and CDR2 SVGAGI. V lost 0 bases to trimming and J lost 1 base, with 9 bases between them. This CDR3 spans 15 amino acids. The CDR3 spells CASSYSRQLQETQYF. The CDR3 DNA reads as TGTGCCAGCAGTTACTCGAGGCAGCTCCAAGAGACCCAGTACTTC.